Listed here are 11 T cell receptor beta chains from one sample, sequenced in a study of OX40 agonist ivuxolimab in advanced cancers. Generated by immunoSEQ multiplex PCR, the TCRdb table keeps only in-frame clones and is missing some. The sample holds 50,000 to 80,000 clones, under 95% seen once. Sample: CD4+ or CD8+ T cells sorted from blood, taken in a trial of the OX40 agonist ivuxolimab. These receptors were taken from an adult with an advanced solid tumor such as melanoma, head and neck, liver or kidney cancer.

The V call is TRBV6-6, the J call TRBJ2-3; D gene unclear. Germline CDR1 is MNHNY and CDR2 is SVGAGI (reference sequence). This CDR3 comprises 16 residues. V gave up 6 bases and J gave up 3 bases, with 19 bases separating them. This chain's CDR3 is CASSPTSSVPTDTQYF. CDR3 DNA sequence: TGTGCCAGCAGCCCCACCTCGAGCGTGCCTACAGATACGCAGTATTTT.

The sample holds one count of this clone. The chain recombines TRBV28 with TRBJ1-2; D is perhaps TRBD1 (6 bases). From germline, CDR1 is MDHEN and CDR2 SYDVKM. Trimming removed 6 bases from V and 8 bases from J, with 22 bases in between. The CDR3 covers 15 residues. CDR3 loop: CASSSAGGNLRGYTF. The CDR3 DNA reads TGTGCCAGCAGCTCCGCGGGGGGCAATCTACGGGGCTACACCTTC.

V gene TRBV5-1 combines with J gene TRBJ2-7; the match to TRBD1 covers 7 bases. Germline V gene lookup returns CDR1 SGHRS and CDR2 YFSETQ. The CDR3 extends over 15 amino acids. J gave up 2 bases and V 4 bases, and 9 bases lay outside the gene matches. The CDR3 nucleotides are TGCGCCAGCAGCGCGACGGACAGGATCCCCTACGAGCAGTACTTC. As protein: CASSATDRIPYEQYF.

J is TRBJ2-7 and V is TRBV2; 9 nucleotides align to TRBD2. Looked up from germline, CDR1 is SNHLY and CDR2 is FYNNEI. The CDR3 extends over 12 amino acids. Unmatched junction bases numbered 5, after V lost 8 bases and J lost 6 bases. DNA for the CDR3: TGTGCCAGCGGAGGACTAGCGACCGAGCAGTACTTC. Protein: CASGGLATEQYF.

The chain carries TRBV5-1 and TRBJ2-4, with D hard to call. There are 14 residues in the CDR3. Trimming removed 3 bases at V and 0 bases at J, with 7 bases between. Germline CDR1 reads SGHRS; CDR2 reads YFSETQ. The CDR3 region has the DNA TGCGCCAGCAGCTCCCGTCAAGCCAAAAACATTCAGTACTTC. Encoded protein: CASSSRQAKNIQYF.

The genes are TRBV18 and TRBJ2-1; TRBD2 matches at 9 bases. The CDR3 has 16 amino acids. CDR1 is KGHSH, CDR2 LQKENI, per germline. V was pared by 1 base and J by 8 bases, with 9 bases of the junction left unmatched. CDR3 nucleotide sequence: TGTGCCAGCTCACCACGTTCCGGGACTAGCTCGGATGAGCAGTTCTTC. It yields the protein CASSPRSGTSSDEQFF.

The CDR3 DNA sequence: TGTGCCATCGCTCGGACGGAAGGCTACGAGCAGTACTTC. It is translated as CAIARTEGYEQYF. V usage is TRBV10-3 and J usage is TRBJ2-7, with unresolved D. With 8 bases removed from V and 3 bases from J, the gap between germline ends came to 14 bases. There are 13 residues in the CDR3. Germline V CDR1 and CDR2: ENHRY, SYGVKD.

The chain carries TRBV5-6 and TRBJ2-7; 10 bases agree with TRBD2. The germline V gene encodes CDR1 SGHDT and CDR2 YYEEEE. The CDR3 is made up of 16 amino acids. The V segment lost 6 bases and the J segment 6 bases; nucleotides outside the gene matches: 15. CDR3 loop: CASNLNPSGGIGEQYF. The CDR3 DNA is TGTGCCAGCAACCTAAACCCTAGCGGGGGTATTGGCGAGCAGTACTTC.

The chain employs TRBV6-1 and TRBJ1-5; D is undetermined. The germline CDR1 and CDR2 sequences are MNHNS and SASEGT. This CDR3 has 15 amino acids. Trimming removed 7 bases from V and 2 bases from J, with 15 bases in between. The CDR3 DNA is TGTGCCAGCACCTCACTGCGGGCAGGCAATCAGCCCCAGCATTTT. Translated, it gives CASTSLRAGNQPQHF.

This clone was detected only once. J is TRBJ1-2 and V is TRBV9, with 8 bases identical to TRBD1. There are 15 residues in the CDR3. Germline trimming cut 4 bases from V and 2 bases from J; bases unmatched to any gene: 7. Germline CDR1 and CDR2: SGDLS and YYNGEE. The CDR3 region has the DNA TGTGCCAGCAGCCCGGGGGACAGGATAAACTATGGCTACACCTTC. The encoded protein is CASSPGDRINYGYTF.

This chain joins TRBV19 and TRBJ1-2; no clear D gene. Trimming took 0 bases from V and 8 from J, leaving 16 bases between them. Germline lookup yields CDR1 LNHDA and CDR2 SQIVND (reference sequence). This CDR3 has 15 amino acids. CDR3 region: CASSIEGSTIRGYTF. In nucleotides, the CDR3 is TGTGCCAGTAGTATAGAGGGCAGCACTATCCGGGGCTACACCTTC.